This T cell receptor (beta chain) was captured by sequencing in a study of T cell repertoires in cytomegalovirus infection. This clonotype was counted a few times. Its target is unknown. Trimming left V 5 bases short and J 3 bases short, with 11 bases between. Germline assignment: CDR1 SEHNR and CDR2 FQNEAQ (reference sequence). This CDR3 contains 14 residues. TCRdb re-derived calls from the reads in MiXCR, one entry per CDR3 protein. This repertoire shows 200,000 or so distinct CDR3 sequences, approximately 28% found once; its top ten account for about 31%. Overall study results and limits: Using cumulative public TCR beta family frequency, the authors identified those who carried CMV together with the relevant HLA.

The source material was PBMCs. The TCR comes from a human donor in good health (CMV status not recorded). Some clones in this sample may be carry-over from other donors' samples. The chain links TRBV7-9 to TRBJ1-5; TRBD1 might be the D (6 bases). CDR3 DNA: TGTGCCAGCAGCCGGGGGGACATCAATCAGCCCCAGCATTTT. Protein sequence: CASSRGDINQPQHF.